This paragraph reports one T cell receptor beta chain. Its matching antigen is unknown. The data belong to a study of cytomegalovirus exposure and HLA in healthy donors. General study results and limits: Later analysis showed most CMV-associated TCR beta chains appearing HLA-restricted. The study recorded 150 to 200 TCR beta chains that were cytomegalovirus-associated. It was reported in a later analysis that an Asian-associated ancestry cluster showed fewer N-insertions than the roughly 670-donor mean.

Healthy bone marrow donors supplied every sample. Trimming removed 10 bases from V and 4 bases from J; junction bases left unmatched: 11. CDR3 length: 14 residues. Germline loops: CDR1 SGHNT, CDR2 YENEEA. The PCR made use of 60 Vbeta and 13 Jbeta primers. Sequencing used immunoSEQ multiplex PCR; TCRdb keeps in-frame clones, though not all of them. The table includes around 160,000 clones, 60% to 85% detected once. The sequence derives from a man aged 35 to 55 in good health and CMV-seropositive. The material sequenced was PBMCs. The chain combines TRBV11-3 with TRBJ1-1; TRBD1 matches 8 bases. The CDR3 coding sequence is TGTGCCATATACCGACAGGGGCGGAGCACTGAAGCTTTCTTT. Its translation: CAIYRQGRSTEAFF.